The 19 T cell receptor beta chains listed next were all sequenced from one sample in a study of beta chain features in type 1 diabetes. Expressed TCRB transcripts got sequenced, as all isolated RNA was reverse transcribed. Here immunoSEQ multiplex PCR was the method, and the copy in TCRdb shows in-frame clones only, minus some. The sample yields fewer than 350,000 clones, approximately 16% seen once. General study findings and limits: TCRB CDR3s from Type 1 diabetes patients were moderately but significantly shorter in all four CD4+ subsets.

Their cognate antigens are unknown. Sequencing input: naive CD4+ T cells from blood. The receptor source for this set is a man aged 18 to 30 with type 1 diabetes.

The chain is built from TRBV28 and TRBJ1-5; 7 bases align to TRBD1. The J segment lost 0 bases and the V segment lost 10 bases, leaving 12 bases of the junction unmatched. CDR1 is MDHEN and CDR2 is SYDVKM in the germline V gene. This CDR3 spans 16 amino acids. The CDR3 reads CATIGGGRYSNQPQHF. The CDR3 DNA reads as TGTGCCACCATTGGAGGGGGCCGTTATAGCAATCAGCCCCAGCATTTT.

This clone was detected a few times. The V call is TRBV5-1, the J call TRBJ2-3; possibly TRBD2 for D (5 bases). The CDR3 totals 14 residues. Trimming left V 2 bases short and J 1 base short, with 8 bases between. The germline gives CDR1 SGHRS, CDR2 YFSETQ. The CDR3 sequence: CASSLRTGTDTQYF. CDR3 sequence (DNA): TGCGCCAGCAGCTTAAGGACTGGCACAGATACGCAGTATTTT. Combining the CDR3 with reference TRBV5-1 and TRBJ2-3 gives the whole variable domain KAGVTQTPRYLIKTRGQQVTLSCSPISGHRSVSWYQQTPGQGLQFLFEYFSETQRNKGNFPGRFSGRQFSNSRSEMNVSTLELGDSALYLCASSLRTGTDTQYFGPGTRLTVL.

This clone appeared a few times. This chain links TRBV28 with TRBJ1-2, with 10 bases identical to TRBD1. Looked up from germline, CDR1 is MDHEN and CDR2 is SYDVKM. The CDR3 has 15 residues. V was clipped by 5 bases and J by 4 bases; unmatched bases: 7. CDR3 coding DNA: TGTGCCAGCAGTCGACCGGGACAGGGGCTCTATGGCTACACCTTC. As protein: CASSRPGQGLYGYTF.

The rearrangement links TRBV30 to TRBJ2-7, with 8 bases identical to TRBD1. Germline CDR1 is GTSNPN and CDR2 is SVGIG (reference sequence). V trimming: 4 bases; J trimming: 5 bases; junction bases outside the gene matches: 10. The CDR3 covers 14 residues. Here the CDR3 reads CAWKRTGTLDEQYF. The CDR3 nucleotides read TGTGCCTGGAAGAGGACAGGGACCCTCGACGAGCAGTACTTC.

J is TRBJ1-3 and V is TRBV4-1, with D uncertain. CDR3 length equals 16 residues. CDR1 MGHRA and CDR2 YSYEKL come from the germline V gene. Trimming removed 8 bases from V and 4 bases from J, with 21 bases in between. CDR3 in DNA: TGCGCCAGCGGCGACTTTCTTAGGGAGTCCGGAAACACCATATATTTT. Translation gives CASGDFLRESGNTIYF.

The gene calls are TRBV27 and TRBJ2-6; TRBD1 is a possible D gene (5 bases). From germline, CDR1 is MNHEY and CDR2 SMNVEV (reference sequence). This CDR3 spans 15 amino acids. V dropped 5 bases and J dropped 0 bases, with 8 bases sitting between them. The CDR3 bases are TGTGCCAGCAGTGATCAGGGCTCTGGGGCCAACGTCCTGACTTTC. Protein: CASSDQGSGANVLTF.

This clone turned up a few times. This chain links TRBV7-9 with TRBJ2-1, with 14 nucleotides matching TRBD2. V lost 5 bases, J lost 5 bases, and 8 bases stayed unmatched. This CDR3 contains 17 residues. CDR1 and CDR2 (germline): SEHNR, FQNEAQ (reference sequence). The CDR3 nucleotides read TGTGCCAGCAGCCCCTGGACTAGCGGGAGGTTGGACAATGAGCAGTTCTTC. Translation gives CASSPWTSGRLDNEQFF.

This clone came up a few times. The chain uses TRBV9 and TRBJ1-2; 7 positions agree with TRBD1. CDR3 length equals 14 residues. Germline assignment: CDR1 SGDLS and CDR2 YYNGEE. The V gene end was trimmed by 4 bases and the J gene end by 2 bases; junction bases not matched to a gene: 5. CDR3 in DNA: TGTGCCAGCAGCAAAGGGACAGTCAACTATGGCTACACCTTC. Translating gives CASSKGTVNYGYTF.

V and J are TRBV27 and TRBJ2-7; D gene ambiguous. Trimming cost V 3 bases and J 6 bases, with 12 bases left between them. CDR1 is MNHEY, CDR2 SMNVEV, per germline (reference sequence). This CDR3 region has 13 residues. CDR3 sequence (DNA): TGTGCCAGCAGTTTGGTACACTATAGCGAGCAGTACTTC. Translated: CASSLVHYSEQYF.

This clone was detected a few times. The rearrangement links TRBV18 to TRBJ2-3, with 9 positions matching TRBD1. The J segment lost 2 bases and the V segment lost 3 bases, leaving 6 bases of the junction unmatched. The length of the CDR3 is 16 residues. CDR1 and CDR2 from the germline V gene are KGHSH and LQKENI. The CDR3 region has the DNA TGTGCCAGCTCACCGGGGACAGGGTCCTACACAGATACGCAGTATTTT. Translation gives CASSPGTGSYTDTQYF.

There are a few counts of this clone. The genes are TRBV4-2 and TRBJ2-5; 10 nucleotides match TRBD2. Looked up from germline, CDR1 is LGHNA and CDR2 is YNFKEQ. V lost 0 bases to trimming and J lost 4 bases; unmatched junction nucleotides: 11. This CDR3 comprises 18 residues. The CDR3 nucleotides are TGTGCCAGCAGCCAAGAAGGAGCCCAGCGGGGGGGCGGAGAGACCCAGTACTTC. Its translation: CASSQEGAQRGGGETQYF.

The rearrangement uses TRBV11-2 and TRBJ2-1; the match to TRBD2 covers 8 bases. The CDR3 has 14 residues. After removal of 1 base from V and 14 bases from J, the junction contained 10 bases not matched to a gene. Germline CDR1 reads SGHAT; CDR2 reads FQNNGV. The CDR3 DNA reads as TGTGCCAGCAGCTTAGGTATGGCCGGGAGGGCAGAGTTCTTC. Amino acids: CASSLGMAGRAEFF.

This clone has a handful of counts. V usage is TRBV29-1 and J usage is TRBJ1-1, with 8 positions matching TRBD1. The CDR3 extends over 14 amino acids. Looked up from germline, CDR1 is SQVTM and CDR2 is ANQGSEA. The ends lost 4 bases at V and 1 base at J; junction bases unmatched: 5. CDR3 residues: CSVAPGGRNTEAFF. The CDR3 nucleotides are TGCAGCGTTGCGCCAGGGGGCCGGAACACTGAAGCTTTCTTT.

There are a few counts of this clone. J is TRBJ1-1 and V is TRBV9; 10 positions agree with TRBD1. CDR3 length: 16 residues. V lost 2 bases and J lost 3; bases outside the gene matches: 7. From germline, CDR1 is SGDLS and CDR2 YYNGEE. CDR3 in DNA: TGTGCCAGCAGCGTCGGGACAGGGGAATGGGACACTGAAGCTTTCTTT. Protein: CASSVGTGEWDTEAFF.

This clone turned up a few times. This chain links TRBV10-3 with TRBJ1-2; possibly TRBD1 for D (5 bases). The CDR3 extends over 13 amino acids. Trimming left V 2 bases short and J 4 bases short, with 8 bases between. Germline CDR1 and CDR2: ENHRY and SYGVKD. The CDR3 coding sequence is TGTGCCATCAGTGAGGGGCAGGGCTATGGCTACACCTTC. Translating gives CAISEGQGYGYTF.

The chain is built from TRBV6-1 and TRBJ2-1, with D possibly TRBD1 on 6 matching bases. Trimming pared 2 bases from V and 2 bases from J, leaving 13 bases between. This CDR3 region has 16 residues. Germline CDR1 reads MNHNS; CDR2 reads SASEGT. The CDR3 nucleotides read TGTGCCAGCAGTGAATATCAACAGGGTCCCTACAATGAGCAGTTCTTC. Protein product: CASSEYQQGPYNEQFF.

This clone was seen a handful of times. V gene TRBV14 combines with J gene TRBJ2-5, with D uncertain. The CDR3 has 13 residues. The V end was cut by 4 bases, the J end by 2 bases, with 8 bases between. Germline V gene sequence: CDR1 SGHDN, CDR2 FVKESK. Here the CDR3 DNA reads TGTGCCAGCAGCCTACAGATTCAAGAGACCCAGTACTTC. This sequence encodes CASSLQIQETQYF.

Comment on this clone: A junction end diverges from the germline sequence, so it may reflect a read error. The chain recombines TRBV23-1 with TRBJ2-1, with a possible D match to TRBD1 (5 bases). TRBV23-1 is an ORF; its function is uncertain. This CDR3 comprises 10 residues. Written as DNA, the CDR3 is TGCGCCAGCGGTCCCAGGGTATTTGTCTTC. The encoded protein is CASGPRVFVF.

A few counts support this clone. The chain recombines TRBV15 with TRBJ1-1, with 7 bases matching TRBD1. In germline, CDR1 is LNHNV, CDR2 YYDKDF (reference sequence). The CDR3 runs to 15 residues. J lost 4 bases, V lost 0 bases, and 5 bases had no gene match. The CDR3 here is CATSRDIQGVTEAFF. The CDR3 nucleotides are TGTGCCACCAGCAGAGATATTCAGGGGGTCACTGAAGCTTTCTTT.